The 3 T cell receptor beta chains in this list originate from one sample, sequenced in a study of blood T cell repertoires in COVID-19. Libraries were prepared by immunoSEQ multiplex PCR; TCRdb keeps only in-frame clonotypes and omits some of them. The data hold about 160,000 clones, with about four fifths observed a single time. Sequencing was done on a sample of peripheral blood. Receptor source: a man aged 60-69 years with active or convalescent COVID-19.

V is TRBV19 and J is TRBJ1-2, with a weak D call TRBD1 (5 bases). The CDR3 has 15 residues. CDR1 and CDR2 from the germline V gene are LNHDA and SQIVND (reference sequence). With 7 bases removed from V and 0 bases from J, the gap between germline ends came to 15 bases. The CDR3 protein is CASTSSRTTNYGYTF. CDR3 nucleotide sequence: TGTGCCAGTACCTCTTCCCGGACAACTAACTATGGCTACACCTTC. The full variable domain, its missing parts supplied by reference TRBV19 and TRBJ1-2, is DGGITQSPKYLFRKEGQNVTLSCEQNLNHDAMYWYRQDPGQGLRLIYYSQIVNDFQKGDIAEGYSVSREKKESFPLTVTSAQKNPTAFYLCASTSSRTTNYGYTFGSGTRLTVV.

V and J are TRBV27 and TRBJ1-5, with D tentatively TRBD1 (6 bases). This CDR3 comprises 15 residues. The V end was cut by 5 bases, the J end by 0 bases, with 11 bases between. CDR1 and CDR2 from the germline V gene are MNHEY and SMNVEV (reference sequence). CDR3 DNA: TGTGCCAGCAGTCCGAGGGGGAATAGCAATCAGCCCCAGCATTTT. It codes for CASSPRGNSNQPQHF.

The CDR3 DNA sequence: TGTGCCAGCAGTGAAGGTAGCGGGATGCCTTCCTACGAGCAGTACTTC. Encoded protein: CASSEGSGMPSYEQYF. The chain recombines TRBV2 with TRBJ2-7; 8 positions agree with TRBD2. This CDR3 has 16 residues. CDR1 is SNHLY, CDR2 FYNNEI, per germline. V was pared by 1 base and J by 1 base, with 6 bases of the junction left unmatched.